Listed here is a single TCR beta chain. This sample is drawn from a study of blood T cell repertoires in COVID-19. Under the authors' procedure: The assay estimated nucleated cells by amplifying reference gene primers. The assay was immunoSEQ multiplex PCR, and TCRdb's table has in-frame clones only and misses some. V and J calls and clone size follow that table, whereas D and trimming were derived from the DNA. The sample has some 240,000 clones; roughly 84% are singletons. The sample consisted of PBMCs or T cells enriched from blood (not recorded which). This TCR was sampled from a man in his forties or fifties who had recovered from COVID-19.

This CDR3 reads CASSQQGQNIYGYTF. For the CDR3, the DNA is TGCGCCAGCAGCCAGCAGGGTCAAAATATCTATGGCTACACCTTC. The chain employs TRBV4-1 and TRBJ1-2; D is perhaps TRBD1 (5 bases). The germline gives CDR1 MGHRA, CDR2 YSYEKL. V was pared by 3 bases and J by 4 bases, with 15 bases between. CDR3 length: 15 residues.